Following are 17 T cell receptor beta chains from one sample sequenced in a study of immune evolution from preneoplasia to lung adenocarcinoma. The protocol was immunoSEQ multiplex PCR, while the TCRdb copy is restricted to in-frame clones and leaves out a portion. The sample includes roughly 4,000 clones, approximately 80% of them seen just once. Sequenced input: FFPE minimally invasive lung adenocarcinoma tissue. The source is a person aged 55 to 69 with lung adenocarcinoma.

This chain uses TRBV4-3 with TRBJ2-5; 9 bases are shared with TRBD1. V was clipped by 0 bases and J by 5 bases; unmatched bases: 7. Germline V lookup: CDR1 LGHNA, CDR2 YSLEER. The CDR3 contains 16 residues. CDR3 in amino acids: CASSQDRGTGSETQYF. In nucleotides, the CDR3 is TGCGCCAGCAGCCAAGATCGGGGGACAGGGTCCGAGACCCAGTACTTC.

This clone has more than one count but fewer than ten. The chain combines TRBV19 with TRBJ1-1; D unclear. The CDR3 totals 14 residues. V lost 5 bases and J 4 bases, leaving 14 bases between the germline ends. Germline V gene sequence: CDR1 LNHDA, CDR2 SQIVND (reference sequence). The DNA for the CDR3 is TGTGCCAGTAGTCCCGGATTCGCTGCCACTGAAGCTTTCTTT. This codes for CASSPGFAATEAFF.

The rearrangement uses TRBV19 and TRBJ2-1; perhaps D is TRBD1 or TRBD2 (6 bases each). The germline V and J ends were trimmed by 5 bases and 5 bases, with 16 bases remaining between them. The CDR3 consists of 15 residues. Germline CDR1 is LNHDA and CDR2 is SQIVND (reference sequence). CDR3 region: CASSQTGRTNNEQFF. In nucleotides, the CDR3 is TGTGCCAGTAGTCAAACAGGGAGGACGAACAATGAGCAGTTCTTC.

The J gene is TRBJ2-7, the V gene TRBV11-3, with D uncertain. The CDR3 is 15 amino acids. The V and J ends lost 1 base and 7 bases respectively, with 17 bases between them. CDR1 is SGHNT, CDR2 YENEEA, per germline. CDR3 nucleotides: TGTGCCAGCAGCTTAGTACCTTCCGTGATGGAAGAGCAGTACTTC. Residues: CASSLVPSVMEEQYF. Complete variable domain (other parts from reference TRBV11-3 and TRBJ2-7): EAGVVQSPRYKIIEKKQPVAFWCNPISGHNTLYWYLQNLGQGPELLIRYENEEAVDDSQLPKDRFSAERLKGVDSTLKIQPAELGDSAVYLCASSLVPSVMEEQYFGPGTRLTVT.

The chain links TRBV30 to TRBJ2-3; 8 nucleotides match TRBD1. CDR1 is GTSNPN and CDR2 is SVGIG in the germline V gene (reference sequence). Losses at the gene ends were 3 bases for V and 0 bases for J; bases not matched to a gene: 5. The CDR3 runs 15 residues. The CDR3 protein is CAWSHTGGSTDTQYF. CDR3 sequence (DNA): TGTGCCTGGAGCCACACAGGGGGGAGCACAGATACGCAGTATTTT.

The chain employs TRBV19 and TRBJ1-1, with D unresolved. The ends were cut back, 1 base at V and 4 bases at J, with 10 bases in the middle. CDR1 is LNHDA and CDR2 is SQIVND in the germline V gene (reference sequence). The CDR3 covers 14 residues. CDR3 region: CASSIGGSSTEAFF. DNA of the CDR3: TGTGCCAGTAGTATAGGCGGCAGCTCCACTGAAGCTTTCTTT.

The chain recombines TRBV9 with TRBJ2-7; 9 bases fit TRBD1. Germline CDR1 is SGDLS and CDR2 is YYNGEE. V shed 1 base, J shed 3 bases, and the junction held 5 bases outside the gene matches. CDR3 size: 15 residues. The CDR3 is CASSVKQGAVYEQYF. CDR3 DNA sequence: TGTGCCAGCAGCGTAAAACAGGGGGCGGTCTACGAGCAGTACTTC.

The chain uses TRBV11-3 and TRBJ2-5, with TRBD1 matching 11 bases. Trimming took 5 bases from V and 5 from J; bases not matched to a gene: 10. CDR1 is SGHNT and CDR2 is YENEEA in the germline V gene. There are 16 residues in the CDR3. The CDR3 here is CASSKNGQGALETQYF. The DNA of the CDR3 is TGTGCCAGCAGCAAAAACGGACAGGGGGCGTTGGAGACCCAGTACTTC.

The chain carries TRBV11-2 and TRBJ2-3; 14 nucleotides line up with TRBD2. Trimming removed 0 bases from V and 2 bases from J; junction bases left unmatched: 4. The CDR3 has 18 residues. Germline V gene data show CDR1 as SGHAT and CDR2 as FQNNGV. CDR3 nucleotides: TGTGCCAGCAGCTTAGATCCGACTAGCGGGAGGGTCACAGATACGCAGTATTTT. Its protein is CASSLDPTSGRVTDTQYF.

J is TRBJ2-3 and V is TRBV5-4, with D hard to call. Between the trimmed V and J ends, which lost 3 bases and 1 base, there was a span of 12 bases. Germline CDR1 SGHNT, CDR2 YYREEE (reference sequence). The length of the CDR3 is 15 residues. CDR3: CASSSDGRGTDTQYF. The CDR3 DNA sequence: TGTGCCAGCAGCTCGGACGGAAGGGGCACAGATACGCAGTATTTT.

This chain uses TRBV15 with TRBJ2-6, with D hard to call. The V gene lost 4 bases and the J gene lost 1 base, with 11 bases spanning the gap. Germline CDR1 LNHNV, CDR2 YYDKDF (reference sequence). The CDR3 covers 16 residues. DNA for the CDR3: TGTGCCACCAGCACCTCCCCTGGATCTGGGGCCAACGTCCTGACTTTC. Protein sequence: CATSTSPGSGANVLTF.

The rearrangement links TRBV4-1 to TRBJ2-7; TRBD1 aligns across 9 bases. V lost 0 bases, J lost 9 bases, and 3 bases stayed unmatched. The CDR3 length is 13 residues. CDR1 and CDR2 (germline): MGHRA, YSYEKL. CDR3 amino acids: CASSQDGTGRQYF. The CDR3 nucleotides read TGCGCCAGCAGCCAAGATGGGACAGGGCGGCAGTACTTC.

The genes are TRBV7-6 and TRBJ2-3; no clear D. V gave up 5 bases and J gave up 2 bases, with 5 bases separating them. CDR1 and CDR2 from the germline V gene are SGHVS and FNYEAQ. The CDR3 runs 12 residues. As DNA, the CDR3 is TGTGCCAGCAGCAACCTCACAGATACGCAGTATTTT. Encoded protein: CASSNLTDTQYF.

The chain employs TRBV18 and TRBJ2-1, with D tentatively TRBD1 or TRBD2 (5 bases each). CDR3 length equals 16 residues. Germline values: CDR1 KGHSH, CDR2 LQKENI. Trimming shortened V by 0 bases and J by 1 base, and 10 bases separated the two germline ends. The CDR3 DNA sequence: TGTGCCAGCTCACCACCCCCGGGACCTTCCTACAATGAGCAGTTCTTC. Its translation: CASSPPPGPSYNEQFF.

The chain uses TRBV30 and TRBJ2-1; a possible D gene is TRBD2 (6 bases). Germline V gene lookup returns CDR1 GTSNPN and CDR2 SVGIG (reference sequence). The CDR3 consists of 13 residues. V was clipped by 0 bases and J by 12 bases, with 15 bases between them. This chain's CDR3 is CAWSVSGVGAQFF. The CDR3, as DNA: TGTGCCTGGAGTGTCTCGGGAGTTGGGGCGCAGTTCTTC.

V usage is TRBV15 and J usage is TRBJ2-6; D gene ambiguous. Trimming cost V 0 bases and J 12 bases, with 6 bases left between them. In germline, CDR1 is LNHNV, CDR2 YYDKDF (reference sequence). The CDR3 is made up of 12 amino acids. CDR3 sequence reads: CATSREFGVLTF. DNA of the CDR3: TGTGCCACCAGCAGAGAGTTTGGCGTCCTGACTTTC.

The CDR3 loop reads CASTRTGGTEAFF. For the CDR3, the DNA is TGTGCCAGCACACGAACAGGGGGCACTGAAGCTTTCTTT. This chain joins TRBV27 and TRBJ1-1; 8 nucleotides line up with TRBD1. This CDR3 contains 13 residues. The junction had 5 bases not matched to a gene; V was cut back by 7 bases and J by 4 bases. Germline V gene data show CDR1 as MNHEY and CDR2 as SMNVEV (reference sequence).